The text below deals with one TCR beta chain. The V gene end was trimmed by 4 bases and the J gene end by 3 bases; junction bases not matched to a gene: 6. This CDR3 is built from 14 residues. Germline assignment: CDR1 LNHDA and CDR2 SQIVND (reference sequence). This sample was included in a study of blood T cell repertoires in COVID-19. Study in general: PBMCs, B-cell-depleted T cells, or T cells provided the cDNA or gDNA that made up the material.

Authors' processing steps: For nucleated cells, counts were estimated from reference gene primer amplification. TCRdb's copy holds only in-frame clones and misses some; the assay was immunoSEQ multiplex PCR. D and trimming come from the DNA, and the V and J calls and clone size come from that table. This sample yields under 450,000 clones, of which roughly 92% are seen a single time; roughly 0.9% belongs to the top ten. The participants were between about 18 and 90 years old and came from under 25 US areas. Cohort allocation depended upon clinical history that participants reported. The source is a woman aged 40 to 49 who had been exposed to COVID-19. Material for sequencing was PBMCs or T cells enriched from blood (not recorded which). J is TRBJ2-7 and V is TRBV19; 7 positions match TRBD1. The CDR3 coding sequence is TGTGCCAGTAGTACCACCGGGACAGACTACGAGCAGTACTTC. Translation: CASSTTGTDYEQYF.